Listed below are T cell receptor beta chains from one sample, sequenced in a study of T cells in Graves' hyperthyroidism and ophthalmopathy. Each CDR3 protein gets one entry after TCRdb re-called the multiplex PCR reads with MiXCR. The sample has more than 500,000 distinct CDR3 sequences, about 14% seen once. The sequencing sample was made of blood. Receptors originate from a woman aged 35 to 49 with Graves' hyperthyroidism. Each CDR3 is given with its conserved first and last residue. A D gene is named only where the DNA matches it firmly. Size tells how often a clone was seen (once, few, many) or the class of an expanded clone, and some rows leave it out.

>TRBD2|NA|TRBJ2-1|TRBV3-1
TGTGCCAGCAGTCATACGAGCGGGAGCGATGAGCAGTTCTTC
CASSHTSGSDEQFF
>NA|many|TRBJ2-5|TRBV7-3
TGTGCCAGCAGCTTAAGGCCCCAAGAGACCCAGTACTTC
CASSLRPQETQYF
>TRBD2|NA|TRBJ2-3|TRBV18
TGTGCCAGCTCAACAGGCGGGGGGGCCTTTCAGTATTTT
CASSTGGGAFQYF
>NA|many|TRBJ1-3|TRBV12-3/TRBV12-4
TGTGCCAGCAGACGACAGGCCATCTCTGGAAACACCATATATTTT
CASRRQAISGNTIYF
>NA|few|TRBJ2-1|TRBV5-8
TGTGCCAGCAGGAGGATCTTTGGGGGGTTCTACAATGAGCAGTTCTTC
CASRRIFGGFYNEQFF
>TRBD2|NA|TRBJ2-7|TRBV20-1
TGCAGTGCTAGAGGGCTACTAGCGGGAGCCCCCTACGAGCAGTACTTC
CSARGLLAGAPYEQYF
>NA|NA|TRBJ1-4|TRBV9
TGTGCCAGCAGCGTAGAAGGAAAGGAAAAACTGTTTTTT
CASSVEGKEKLFF
>NA|NA|TRBJ2-4|TRBV19
TGTGCCAGTAGTATCTCGATGGGCGCCAAAAACATTCAGTACTTC
CASSISMGAKNIQYF
>TRBD1|many|TRBJ1-2|TRBV5-1
TGCGCCAGCAGCGAGGGACAGGGAGACTATGGCTACACCTTC
CASSEGQGDYGYTF
>NA|many|TRBJ2-7|TRBV11-2
TGTGCCAGCAGCTTAGTAGTCCCAGGCTTCTACGAGCAGTACTTC
CASSLVVPGFYEQYF
>NA|many|TRBJ1-1|TRBV29-1
TGCAGCGCTGGGGTCGGGGTCCCGAACACTGAAGCTTTCTTT
CSAGVGVPNTEAFF
>TRBD2|NA|TRBJ2-1|TRBV28
TGTGCCAGTCAGGGAGGGCAAACCTACGAGCAGTTCTTC
CASQGGQTYEQFF
>NA|many|TRBJ1-1|TRBV12-3/TRBV12-4
TGTGCCAGCAGAAAAGGGTGGGGGTTTTCGAACACTGAAGCTTTCTTT
CASRKGWGFSNTEAFF
>NA|many|TRBJ2-6|TRBV3-1
TGTGCCAGCAGCTGGACTGGGGCCAACGTCCTGACTTTC
CASSWTGANVLTF
>TRBD2|few|TRBJ2-3|TRBV19
TGTGCCAGTCGTAGACTAGCGGATGGGGATACGCAGTATTTT
CASRRLADGDTQYF
>NA|many|TRBJ1-5|TRBV20-1
TGCAGTGCTAGAGGGGGCAGGGAACAGCCCCAGCATTTT
CSARGGREQPQHF
>TRBD2|many|TRBJ2-3|TRBV3-1
TGTGCCAGCAGCCCGGGGGGGCGGGATACGCAGTATTTT
CASSPGGRDTQYF